Listed below are T cell receptor beta chains from one sample, sequenced in a study of cytomegalovirus exposure and HLA in healthy donors. Some clones are missing from TCRdb's copy, which holds only in-frame ones; the method was immunoSEQ multiplex PCR. The table shows some 130,000 clones, with 65% to 70% occurring only once. Sequencing was carried out using PBMCs. The receptors originated from a human donor in good health. CDR3s include the opening cysteine and the closing phenylalanine or tryptophan.

v_call	cdr3_aa
TRBV18	CASSLPGLAGTGELFF
TRBV2	CASRTGGFTYEQYF
TRBV28	CASSFLSGSNEKLFF
TRBV10-1	CASAPGTANTDTQYF
TRBV9	CASSVLPLTAGNTIYF
TRBV11-2	CASSSSGRAQDTQYF
TRBV10-3	CAIKISGGTDTQYF
TRBV18	CASSPSIAGESYEQYF
TRBV10-3	CAISESGSSYNEQFF
TRBV19	CASSGTGAYGYTF
TRBV7-8	CASSPLRDTEAFF
TRBV18	CASSPPGTGPYEQYF
TRBV5-4	CASSGDRGTYEQYF
TRBV4-1	CASSPAGTRSTGELFF
TRBV10-3	CATTGGSYTDTQYF
TRBV5-5	CASSQGQGRYYEQYF
TRBV27	CASSLSGGYYEQYF
TRBV19	CASSRTGDNEQFF
TRBV5-4	CASSLGLNEQFF
TRBV5-1	CASSLGQGRSYEQYF
TRBV19	CASSPMPPGLLSYEQYF
TRBV9	CASTSPSPSGRSSYNEQFF
TRBV10-3	CAISLDRNSNTGELFF
TRBV27	CASTLGVEQFF
TRBV28	CASSFTGTLNTEAFF
TRBV19	CASSIGRWGQVGGTTEAFF